This T cell receptor beta chain was sequenced during a study of blood T cell repertoires in COVID-19. Across the study: Sources were T cells, B-cell-depleted T cells, or PBMCs; the material itself was cDNA or gDNA.

Authors' methods: The authors estimated nucleated cell counts from reference gene primer amplification. TCRdb's table, derived via immunoSEQ multiplex PCR, lists solely in-frame clones and lacks some. V, J and clone size are taken as reported in that table, and D and trimming were inferred from the DNA itself. This sample carries 150,000 to 200,000 clones, around nine tenths of them seen once, and the ten largest clones take around 2.3%. Sequenced sample: peripheral blood. The origin of this receptor is a man between 65 and 79 years old with active or convalescent COVID-19.

The CDR3 loop is CASSRDNTDTQYF. The DNA for the CDR3 is TGTGCCAGCAGCCGCGATAATACAGATACGCAGTATTTT. The genes are TRBV14 and TRBJ2-3; D unclear. This CDR3 is built from 13 residues. Deletions cut 4 bases from V and 3 bases from J, with 8 bases between. The V gene's germline CDR1 is SGHDN and CDR2 FVKESK.